Listed below are T cell receptor beta chains from one sample, sequenced in a study of blood T cell repertoires in COVID-19. Produced via immunoSEQ multiplex PCR; TCRdb's table is partial and in-frame only. The repertoire has 140,000 to 150,000 clones, roughly 80% of them found once; the top ten carry approximately 3.4%. The sequenced sample was peripheral blood. These receptor sequences come from a man in his 70s who had recovered from COVID-19. CDR3s leave out the opening cysteine and the closing phenylalanine or tryptophan. Fields, in order: V gene, CDR3 protein.

v_gene: TRBV7-9; CDR3aa: ASSLGVGVNTEAF
v_gene: TRBV7-3; CDR3aa: ASSLASASTEQF
v_gene: TRBV30; CDR3aa: AWSPTLSEQY
v_gene: TRBV7-9; CDR3aa: ASSLAVGLRVANEKLF
v_gene: TRBV27; CDR3aa: ASSRDRARETQY
v_gene: TRBV29-1; CDR3aa: SVSKGTSGSGTDTQY
v_gene: TRBV24-1; CDR3aa: ATSEPDRVFQPQH
v_gene: TRBV11-2; CDR3aa: ASSFNILETQY
v_gene: TRBV5-4; CDR3aa: ASSWGAGGAPEAF
v_gene: TRBV30; CDR3aa: AWSRMAGGILAKNIQY
v_gene: TRBV4-1; CDR3aa: ASSLQDRGYEQY
v_gene: TRBV2; CDR3aa: ASSRQGMDEQF
v_gene: TRBV7-9; CDR3aa: ASSPGDRTSYNEQF
v_gene: TRBV7-9; CDR3aa: ASSAGATTEAF
v_gene: TRBV9; CDR3aa: ASSAEAGGGSYEQY